This T cell receptor beta chain was sequenced for a study of CD8 T cells in ankylosing spondylitis. A quantitative 5'-RACE method, one with molecular barcodes, was used to make TCR beta libraries. TCRdb reprocessed the 5' RACE reads via MiXCR and lists one record per CDR3 protein. The table records roughly 700,000 distinct CDR3 sequences, 15% to 20% of them present only once. This clonotype showed up just a few times. Its antigen is unknown. Overall study findings and caveats: Ankylosing spondylitis blood seemed to carry a telltale TCR beta motif made of roughly eight highly homologous variants. Peripheral blood samples showed relatively rare disease-linked clones, and these clones were CD8+.

Sequencing was performed on blood, either unsorted or a sorted T cell fraction (not recorded which). This clonotype was obtained from a male donor with ankylosing spondylitis.

The CDR3: CASSQAGPNEKLFF. CDR3 nucleotide sequence: TGTGCCAGCAGCCAAGCGGGCCCGAATGAAAAACTGTTTTTT. The V gene is TRBV4-2, the J gene TRBJ1-4; D gene ambiguous. The CDR3 extends over 14 amino acids. The V and J ends lost 1 base and 5 bases respectively, with 8 bases between them. Germline CDR1 is LGHNA and CDR2 is YNFKEQ.